This entry describes one T cell receptor beta chain. These data are taken from a study of long-term antiretroviral therapy in people with HIV. The immunoSEQ assay was v3.0, run at survey level. Generated by immunoSEQ multiplex PCR, the TCRdb table keeps only in-frame clones and is missing some. In the table there are some 35,000 clones, over 90% of which are singletons. The CDR3 extends over 13 amino acids. V lost 1 base to trimming and J lost 4 bases, with 7 bases between them. The germline V gene encodes CDR1 GTSNPN and CDR2 SVGIG (reference sequence). The sample in question was unsorted PBMCs, obtained 4.1 years after starting antiretroviral therapy. This TCR came from a woman in her forties or fifties with HIV. V gene TRBV30 combines with J gene TRBJ1-4; a weak D match, TRBD1 (5 bases). The CDR3: CAWSGQINEKLFF. In DNA, the CDR3 is TGTGCCTGGAGTGGACAGATTAATGAAAAACTGTTTTTT.